This T cell receptor beta chain was sequenced for a study of Ad26.COV2.S vaccination and SARS-CoV-2 variants. Overall study context: Intramuscular Ad26.COV2.S doses were given once or twice, 56 days apart.

In the case of this clone: As yet, its antigen is unknown.

Study observations and caveats: Comparable non-spike TCR breadth was observed in vaccine and placebo recipients.

Profiled with immunoSEQ multiplex PCR; TCRdb holds only in-frame clones, not every one. Found here are 400,000 to 450,000 clones, 90% of them singletons; the top ten hold 9% to 15%. CDR3 length: 13 amino acids. V was clipped by 7 bases and J by 9 bases, with 13 bases between them. The V gene's germline CDR1 is MNHEY and CDR2 SMNVEV (reference sequence). Treatment described: roughly 18 received Ad26.COV2.S at low or high dose, single or two shots; about five received placebo; per-sample allocation not given. Day 63 following the first vaccine or placebo injection was when the samples were taken. Boston hosted the donor, who was an adult aged 18-55 years.

The sequence was collected from a person aged 18-60 years who received the Ad26.COV2.S COVID-19 vaccine or a placebo. The specimen was peripheral blood, collected in a trial of Ad26.COV2.S vaccine versus placebo. The rearrangement links TRBV27 to TRBJ1-6; D perhaps matches TRBD1 (5 bases). CDR3 residues: CASTFQGGSPLHF. CDR3 DNA sequence: TGTGCCAGCACGTTCCAGGGTGGTTCACCCCTCCACTTT.